This T cell receptor beta chain was documented in a study of blood T cell repertoires in COVID-19. About the research overall: T cells, B-cell-depleted T cells, or PBMCs supplied cDNA or gDNA.

Sequencing was performed with immunoSEQ multiplex PCR; in TCRdb, only in-frame clones are kept and a portion is missing. The sample lists approximately 120,000 clones; around 89% were seen once. V lost 5 bases, J lost 4 bases, and 5 bases stayed unmatched. The CDR3 totals 12 residues. In germline, CDR1 is GTSNPN, CDR2 SVGIG (reference sequence). Sequencing was performed on peripheral blood. J is TRBJ2-7 and V is TRBV30; 7 bases fit TRBD2. The sequence was obtained from a human donor with acute or convalescent COVID-19. The donor label of this sample is uncertain. The CDR3 protein is CAWGASGYEQYF. DNA for the CDR3: TGTGCCTGGGGAGCTAGCGGTTACGAGCAGTACTTC.